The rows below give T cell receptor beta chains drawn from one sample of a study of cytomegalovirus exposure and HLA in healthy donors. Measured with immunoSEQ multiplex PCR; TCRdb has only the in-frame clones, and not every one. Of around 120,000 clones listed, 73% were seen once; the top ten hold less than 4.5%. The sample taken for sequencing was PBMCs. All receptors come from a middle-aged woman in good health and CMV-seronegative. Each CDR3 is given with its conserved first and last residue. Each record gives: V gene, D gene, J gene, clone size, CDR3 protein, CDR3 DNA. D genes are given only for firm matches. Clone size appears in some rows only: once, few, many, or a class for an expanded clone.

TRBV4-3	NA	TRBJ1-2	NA	CASSHSRGPNYGYTF	TGCGCCAGCAGCCATTCCAGGGGCCCTAACTATGGCTACACCTTC
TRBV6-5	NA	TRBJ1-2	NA	CASSTLQGSYGYTF	TGTGCCAGCAGTACCCTACAGGGTAGCTATGGCTACACCTTC
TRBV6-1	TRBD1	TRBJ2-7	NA	CASRSRGPAYEQYF	TGTGCCAGCAGGTCCAGGGGGCCGGCCTACGAGCAGTACTTC
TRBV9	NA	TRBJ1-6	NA	CASSDEANSPLHF	TGTGCCAGCAGCGACGAGGCTAATTCACCCCTCCACTTT
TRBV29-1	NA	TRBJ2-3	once	CSVGRGSSTDTQYF	TGCAGCGTTGGAAGGGGGTCTAGCACAGATACGCAGTATTTT
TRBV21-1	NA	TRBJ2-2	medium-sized	CASSGDRGGSGELFF	TGTGCCAGCAGTGGGGACAGGGGGGGATCCGGGGAGCTGTTTTTT
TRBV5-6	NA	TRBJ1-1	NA	CASSFSGAEAFF	TGTGCCAGCAGCTTTTCGGGGGCTGAAGCTTTCTTT
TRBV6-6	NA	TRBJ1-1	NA	CASSYSGPTEAFF	TGTGCCAGCAGTTACTCGGGCCCCACTGAAGCTTTCTTT
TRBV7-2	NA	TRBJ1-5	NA	CASSLRGGNQPQHF	TGTGCCAGCAGCTTAAGAGGGGGAAATCAGCCCCAGCATTTT
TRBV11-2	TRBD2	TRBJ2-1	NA	CASSRVLAGVANEQFF	TGTGCCAGCAGCCGAGTACTAGCGGGAGTCGCCAATGAGCAGTTCTTC
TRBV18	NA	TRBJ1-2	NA	CASSPSFVRGYGYTF	TGTGCCAGCTCACCGTCGTTTGTCAGGGGATATGGCTACACCTTC
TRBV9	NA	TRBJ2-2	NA	CASSPRGVKTGELFF	TGTGCCAGCAGCCCCAGGGGCGTAAAGACCGGGGAGCTGTTTTTT
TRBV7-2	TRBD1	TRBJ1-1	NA	CASSLTGGTEAFF	TGTGCCAGCAGCCTTACAGGGGGCACTGAAGCTTTCTTT
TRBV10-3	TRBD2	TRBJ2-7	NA	CAISHSGRDLYEQYF	TGTGCCATCAGTCATAGCGGGAGGGACCTCTACGAGCAGTACTTC
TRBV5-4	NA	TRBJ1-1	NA	CASSPLGGMNTEAFF	TGTGCCAGCAGCCCACTGGGAGGGATGAACACTGAAGCTTTCTTT
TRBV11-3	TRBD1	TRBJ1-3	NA	CASSFAEKTGAFGNTIYF	TGTGCCAGCAGCTTCGCCGAAAAGACAGGGGCATTTGGAAACACCATATATTTT
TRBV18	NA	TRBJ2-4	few	CASSTDSLECQYF	TGTGCCAGCTCAACGGACAGCCTGGAGTGTCAGTACTTC
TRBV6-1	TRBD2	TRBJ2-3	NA	CASSGTRADTQYF	TGTGCCAGCAGTGGGACTAGGGCAGATACGCAGTATTTT
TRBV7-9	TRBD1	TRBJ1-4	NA	CASSSGQGANEKLFF	TGTGCCAGCAGCTCCGGACAGGGCGCTAATGAAAAACTGTTTTTT
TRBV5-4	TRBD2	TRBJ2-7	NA	CASSRSGGLPYEQYF	TGTGCCAGCAGCAGAAGCGGGGGGCTTCCCTACGAGCAGTACTTC
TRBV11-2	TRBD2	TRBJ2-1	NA	CASSLDPPGLVAGEGPEQFF	TGTGCCAGCAGCTTAGACCCCCCGGGGTTGGTAGCGGGAGAGGGGCCTGAGCAGTTCTTC
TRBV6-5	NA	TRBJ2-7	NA	CASSYSSVLPNYEQYF	TGTGCCAGCAGTTATTCGTCGGTCCTTCCAAACTACGAGCAGTACTTC
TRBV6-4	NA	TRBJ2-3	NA	CASSIGKSSTDTQYF	TGTGCCAGCAGTATCGGTAAATCTAGCACAGATACGCAGTATTTT
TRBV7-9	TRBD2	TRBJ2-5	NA	CASSHSGREETQYF	TGTGCCAGCAGCCACAGCGGGAGAGAAGAGACCCAGTACTTC
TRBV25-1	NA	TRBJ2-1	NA	CASSGPGPRGEQFF	TGTGCCAGCAGCGGGCCGGGACCCAGGGGTGAGCAGTTCTTC
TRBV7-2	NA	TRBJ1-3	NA	CASSLGPGSGNTIYF	TGTGCCAGCAGCTTAGGTCCCGGCTCTGGAAACACCATATATTTT
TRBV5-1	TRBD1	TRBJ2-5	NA	CASSNDRGRLETQYF	TGCGCCAGCAGCAATGACAGGGGGCGCTTGGAGACCCAGTACTTC
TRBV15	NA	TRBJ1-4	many	CATSSGATNEKLFF	TGTGCCACCAGCTCAGGGGCAACTAATGAAAAACTGTTTTTT
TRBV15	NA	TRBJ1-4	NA	CATSGRREEKLFF	TGTGCCACCAGCGGCCGGAGGGAAGAAAAACTGTTTTTT
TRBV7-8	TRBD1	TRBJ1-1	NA	CASSPSGGRTEAFF	TGTGCCAGCAGCCCCTCAGGGGGCCGCACTGAAGCTTTCTTT
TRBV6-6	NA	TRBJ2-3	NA	CASRKTDFSYTQYF	TGTGCCAGCAGGAAAACTGACTTCTCCTATACGCAGTATTTT
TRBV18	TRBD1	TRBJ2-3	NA	CASSPRTGGTDTQYF	TGTGCCAGCTCACCAAGGACAGGGGGAACAGATACGCAGTATTTT
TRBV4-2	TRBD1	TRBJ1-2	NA	CASSQDPGQGGYGYTF	TGTGCCAGCAGCCAAGATCCGGGACAGGGGGGGTATGGCTACACCTTC
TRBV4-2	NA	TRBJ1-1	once	CASSQEEVGHGNTEAFF	TGTGCCAGCAGCCAAGAAGAGGTAGGACACGGAAACACTGAAGCTTTCTTT
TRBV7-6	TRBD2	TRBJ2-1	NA	CATTKRGGLNNEQFF	TGTGCCACGACGAAGCGGGGGGGCCTCAACAATGAGCAGTTCTTC